This T cell receptor beta chain originates from a study of blood T cell repertoires in COVID-19. In the study overall: Samples of COVID-19 (acute and convalescent) were obtained from the United States, Italy and Spain.

Germline CDR1 LNHDA, CDR2 SQIVND (reference sequence). V was shortened by 11 bases and J by 1 base, with 18 bases between the two germline ends. The CDR3 runs 15 residues. Data came from immunoSEQ multiplex PCR; TCRdb stores just in-frame clones and leaves some out. The sample carries roughly 200,000 clones, 81% recorded once. Those enrolled in Seattle joined during active infection and were followed longitudinally afterward. V gene TRBV19 combines with J gene TRBJ1-5, with D possibly matching TRBD1 (5 bases). The sample was peripheral blood. This TCR derives from a woman aged 40-49 years with COVID-19, enrolled during active disease. The DNA for the CDR3 is TGTGCCGTGGGGGAGGGACGAGGGAGCAATCAGCCCCAGCATTTT. Translation: CAVGEGRGSNQPQHF.